This TCR beta chain was profiled in a study of T cell changes during pregnancy in multiple sclerosis. In its sample, this clone was seen once. The CDR3 has 14 residues. Trimming removed 4 bases from V and 2 bases from J; junction bases left unmatched: 2. Germline CDR1 and CDR2: LNHDA and SQIVND (reference sequence). Sequencing used immunoSEQ multiplex PCR; TCRdb keeps in-frame clones, though not all of them. The data hold approximately 23,000 clones, with about 89% observed a single time. Here the sequenced sample was CD4+ T cells from peripheral blood mononuclear cells, taken in the third trimester of pregnancy. This receptor was obtained from a female donor in good health, enrolled as a control in a pregnancy study. The V gene is TRBV19, the J gene TRBJ2-3, with 8 nucleotides matching TRBD2. This CDR3 reads CASSSGRLTDTQYF. In DNA, the CDR3 is TGTGCCAGTAGTAGCGGGAGGCTCACAGATACGCAGTATTTT.